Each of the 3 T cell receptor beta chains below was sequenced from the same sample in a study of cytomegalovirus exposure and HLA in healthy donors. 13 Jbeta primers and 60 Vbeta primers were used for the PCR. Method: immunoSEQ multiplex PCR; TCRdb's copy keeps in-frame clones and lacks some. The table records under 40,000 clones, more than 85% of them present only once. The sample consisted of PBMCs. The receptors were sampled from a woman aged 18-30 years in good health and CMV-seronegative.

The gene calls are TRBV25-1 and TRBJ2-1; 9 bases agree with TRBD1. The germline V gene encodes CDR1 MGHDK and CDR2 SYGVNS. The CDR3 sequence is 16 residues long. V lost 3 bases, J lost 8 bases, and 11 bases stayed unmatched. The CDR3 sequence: CASSDMVTGGFDEQFF. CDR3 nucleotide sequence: TGTGCCAGCAGTGATATGGTAACAGGGGGCTTCGATGAGCAGTTCTTC.

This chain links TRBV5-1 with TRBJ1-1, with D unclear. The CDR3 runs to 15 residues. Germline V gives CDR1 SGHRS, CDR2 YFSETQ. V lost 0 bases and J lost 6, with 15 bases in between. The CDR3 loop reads CASSLVTGSRAEAFF. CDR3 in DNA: TGCGCCAGCAGCTTGGTTACGGGAAGTAGGGCTGAAGCTTTCTTT.

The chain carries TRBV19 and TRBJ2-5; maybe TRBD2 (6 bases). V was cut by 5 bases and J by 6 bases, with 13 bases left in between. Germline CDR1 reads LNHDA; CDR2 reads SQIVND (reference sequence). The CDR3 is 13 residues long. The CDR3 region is CASSGPGGKTQYF. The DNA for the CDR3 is TGTGCCAGTAGTGGCCCTGGCGGGAAGACCCAGTACTTC. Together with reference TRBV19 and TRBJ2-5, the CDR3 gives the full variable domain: DGGITQSPKYLFRKEGQNVTLSCEQNLNHDAMYWYRQDPGQGLRLIYYSQIVNDFQKGDIAEGYSVSREKKESFPLTVTSAQKNPTAFYLCASSGPGGKTQYFGPGTRLLVL.